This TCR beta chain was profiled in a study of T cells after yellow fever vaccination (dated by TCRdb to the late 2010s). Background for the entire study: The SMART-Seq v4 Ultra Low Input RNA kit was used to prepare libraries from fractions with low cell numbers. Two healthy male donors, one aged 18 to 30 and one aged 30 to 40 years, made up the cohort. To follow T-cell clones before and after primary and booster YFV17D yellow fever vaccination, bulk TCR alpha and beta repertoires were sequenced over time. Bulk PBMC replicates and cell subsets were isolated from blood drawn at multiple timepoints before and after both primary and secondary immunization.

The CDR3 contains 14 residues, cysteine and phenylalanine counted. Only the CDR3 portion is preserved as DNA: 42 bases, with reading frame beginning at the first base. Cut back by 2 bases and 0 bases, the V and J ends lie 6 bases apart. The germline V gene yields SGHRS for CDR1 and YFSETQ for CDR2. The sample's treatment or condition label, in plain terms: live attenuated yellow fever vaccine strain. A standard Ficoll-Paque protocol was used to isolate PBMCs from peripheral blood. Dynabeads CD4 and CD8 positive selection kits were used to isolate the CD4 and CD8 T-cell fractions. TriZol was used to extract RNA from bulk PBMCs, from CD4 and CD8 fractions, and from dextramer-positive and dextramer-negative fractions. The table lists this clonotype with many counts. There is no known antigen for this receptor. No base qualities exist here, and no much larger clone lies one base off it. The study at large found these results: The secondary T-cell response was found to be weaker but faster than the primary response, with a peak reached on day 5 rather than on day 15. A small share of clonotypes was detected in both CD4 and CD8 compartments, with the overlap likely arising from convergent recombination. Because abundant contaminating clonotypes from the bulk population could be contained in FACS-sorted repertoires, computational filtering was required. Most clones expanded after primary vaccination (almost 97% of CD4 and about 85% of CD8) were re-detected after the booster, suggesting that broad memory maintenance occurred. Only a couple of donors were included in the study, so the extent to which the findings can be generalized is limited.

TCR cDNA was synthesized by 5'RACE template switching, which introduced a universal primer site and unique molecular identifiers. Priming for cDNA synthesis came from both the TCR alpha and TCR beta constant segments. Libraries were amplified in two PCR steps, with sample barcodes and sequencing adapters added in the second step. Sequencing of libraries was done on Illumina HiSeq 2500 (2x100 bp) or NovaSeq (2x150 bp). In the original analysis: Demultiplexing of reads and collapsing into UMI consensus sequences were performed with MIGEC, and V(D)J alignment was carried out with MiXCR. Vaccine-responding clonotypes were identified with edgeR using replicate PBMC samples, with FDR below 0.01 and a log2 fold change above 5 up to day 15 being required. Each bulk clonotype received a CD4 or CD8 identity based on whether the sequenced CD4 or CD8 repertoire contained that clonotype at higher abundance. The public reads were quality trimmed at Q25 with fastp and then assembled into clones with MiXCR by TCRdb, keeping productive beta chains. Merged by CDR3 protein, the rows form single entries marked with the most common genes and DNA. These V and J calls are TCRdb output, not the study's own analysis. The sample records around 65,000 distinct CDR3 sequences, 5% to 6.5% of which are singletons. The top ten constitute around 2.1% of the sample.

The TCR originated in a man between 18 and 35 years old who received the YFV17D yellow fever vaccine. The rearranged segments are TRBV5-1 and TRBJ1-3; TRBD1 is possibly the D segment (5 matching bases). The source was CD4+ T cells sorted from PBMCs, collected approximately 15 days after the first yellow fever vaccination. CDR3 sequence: CASSFTGSGNTIYF. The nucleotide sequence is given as TGCGCCAGCAGCTTCACAGGCTCTGGAAACACCATATATTTT.